The 4 T cell receptor beta chains below were found in one sample sequenced in a study of shared clonotypes between healthy human individuals (dated by TCRdb to the early 2020s). Receptor libraries were prepared by the immunoSEQ multiplex PCR assay. The table comes from immuneACCESS by way of TCRdb, which keeps in-frame sequences with V and J called. Part of the clones is missing from these tables; in studies checked, under half for an unresolved V gene and the rest for unknown reasons. Within this sample are a few million clones, with 85% to 95% of them counted one time only. Of the sample, 0.39% is held by the ten largest clones. Material: naive CD4+ T cells from PBMCs. This specimen's cell subset or site label, interpreted: CD45RA+ positively selected. The origin of the receptors is a man younger than 30 in good health. Some clones in this sample may be carry-over from other donors' samples.

With regard to this clone: This CDR3 is also generated by other DNA sequences in the sample. This chain connects TRBV18 to TRBJ2-1; D perhaps matches TRBD1 (5 bases). The V end lost 2 bases, the J end lost 4 bases, and 12 bases lay between the germline ends. This CDR3 has 15 amino acids. CDR1 is KGHSH, CDR2 LQKENI, per germline. CDR3 in DNA: TGTGCCAGCTCACCAGGGCAGGGCACTTACAATGAGCAGTTCTTC. This sequence encodes CASSPGQGTYNEQFF. Variable domain in full (rest from reference TRBV18 and TRBJ2-1): NAGVMQNPRHLVRRRGQEARLRCSPMKGHSHVYWYRQLPEEGLKFMVYLQKENIIDESGMPKERFSAEFPKEGPSILRIQQVVRGDSAAYFCASSPGQGTYNEQFFGPGTRLTVL.

The chain employs TRBV7-3 and TRBJ1-5; D gene unclear. This CDR3 contains 16 residues. With 3 bases removed from V and 4 bases from J, the gap between germline ends came to 16 bases. Germline V lookup: CDR1 SGHTA, CDR2 FQGTGA. As DNA, the CDR3 is TGTGCCAGCAGCTTGACCCGACACGGAAAAAATCAGCCCCAGCATTTT. This translates into CASSLTRHGKNQPQHF.

This chain connects TRBV28 to TRBJ1-5; D is perhaps TRBD1 (5 bases). Looked up from germline, CDR1 is MDHEN and CDR2 is SYDVKM. This CDR3 has 14 residues. Trimming removed 4 bases at V and 7 bases at J, with 14 bases between. The CDR3 DNA sequence: TGTGCCAGCAGTTCTATGGGGGTTGGACAGCCCCAGCATTTT. Translation: CASSSMGVGQPQHF.

This chain links TRBV27 with TRBJ1-1; unclear D gene. This CDR3 region has 14 residues. Trimming cost V 5 bases and J 1 base, with 11 bases left between them. The V gene's germline CDR1 is MNHEY and CDR2 SMNVEV (reference sequence). In nucleotides, the CDR3 is TGTGCCAGCAGTAAAAAGGGTCAGAACACTGAAGCTTTCTTT. The encoded protein is CASSKKGQNTEAFF.